The entry that follows covers one T cell receptor beta chain sequence. Its target is unknown. The CDR3 has 10 amino acids. Trimming took 8 bases from V and 7 from J, leaving 9 bases between them. From germline, CDR1 is SNHLY and CDR2 FYNNEI. This sample is drawn from a study of T-cell memory formation after mild COVID-19. Across the whole study: Most TCR clusters belonged to a single donor.

Using constant-segment primers, 5'RACE produced TCR alpha and TCR beta cDNA libraries carrying sample barcodes and UMIs. TCRdb re-called the 5' RACE reads through MiXCR, storing one row per CDR3 protein. The table shows 130,000 to 150,000 distinct CDR3 sequences, with roughly 19% occurring only once. General study points: Chiefly within CM and EM were the contracting CD4+ clones; CD8+ ones were within EMRA.

The TCR was taken from an adult woman who had mild COVID-19 (a few samples of this study predate the infection). Cell type and time point are not known. The chain links TRBV2 to TRBJ2-7, with D unclear. Material for sequencing was PBMCs or a T cell subset sorted from them (not recorded which). This CDR3 is CASGEREQYF. CDR3 DNA: TGTGCCAGCGGAGAGCGTGAGCAGTACTTC.